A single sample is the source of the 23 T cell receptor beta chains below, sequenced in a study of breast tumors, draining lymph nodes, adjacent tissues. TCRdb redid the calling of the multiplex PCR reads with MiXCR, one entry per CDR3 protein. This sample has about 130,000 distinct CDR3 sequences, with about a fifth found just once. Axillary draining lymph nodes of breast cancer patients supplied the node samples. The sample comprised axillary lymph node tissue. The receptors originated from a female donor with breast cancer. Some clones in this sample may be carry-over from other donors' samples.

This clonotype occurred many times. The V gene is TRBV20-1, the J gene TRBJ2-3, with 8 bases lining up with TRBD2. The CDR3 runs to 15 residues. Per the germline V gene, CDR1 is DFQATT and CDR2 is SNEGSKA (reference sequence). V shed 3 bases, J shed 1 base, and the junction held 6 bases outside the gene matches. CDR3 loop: CSASALAGRTDTQYF. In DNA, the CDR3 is TGCAGTGCTAGTGCGCTAGCGGGCCGCACAGATACGCAGTATTTT.

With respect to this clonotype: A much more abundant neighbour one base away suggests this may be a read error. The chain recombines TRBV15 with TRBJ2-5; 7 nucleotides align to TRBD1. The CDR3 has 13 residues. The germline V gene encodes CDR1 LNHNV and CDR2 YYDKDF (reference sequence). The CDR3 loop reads CATSWGQQETLYF. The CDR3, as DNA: TGTGCCACCAGCTGGGGACAGCAAGAGACCCTGTACTTC.

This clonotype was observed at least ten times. In nucleotides, the CDR3 is TGTGCCAGCAGCCAGGGGAGTCAAAAACTGTTTTTT. Amino acid sequence: CASSQGSQKLFF. The chain recombines TRBV7-2 with TRBJ1-4; weak D call: TRBD1 (6 bases). Per germline, CDR1 SGHTA and CDR2 FQGNSA. There are 12 residues in the CDR3. The V end was cut by 5 bases, the J end by 9 bases, with 10 bases between.

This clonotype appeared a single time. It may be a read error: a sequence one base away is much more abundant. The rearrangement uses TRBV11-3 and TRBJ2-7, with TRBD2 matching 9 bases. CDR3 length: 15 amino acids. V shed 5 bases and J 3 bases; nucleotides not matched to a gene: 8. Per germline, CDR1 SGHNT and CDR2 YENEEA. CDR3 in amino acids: CASSHGTSWSYEQYF. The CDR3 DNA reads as TGTGCCAGCAGCCACGGGACTAGCTGGAGCTACGAGCAGTACTTC. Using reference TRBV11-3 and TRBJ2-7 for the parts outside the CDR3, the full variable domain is EAGVVQSPRYKIIEKKQPVAFWCNPISGHNTLYWYLQNLGQGPELLIRYENEEAVDDSQLPKDRFSAERLKGVDSTLKIQPAELGDSAVYLCASSHGTSWSYEQYFGPGTRLTVT.

The CDR3 sequence is CASSRYPRTTHNEQFF. Here the CDR3 DNA reads TGTGCCAGCAGCCGATATCCTAGAACTACTCACAATGAGCAGTTCTTC. This chain joins TRBV3-1 and TRBJ2-1; D is undetermined. Looked up from germline, CDR1 is LGHDT and CDR2 is YNNKEL (reference sequence). The CDR3 runs 16 residues. Trimming removed 4 bases at V and 5 bases at J, with 18 bases between.

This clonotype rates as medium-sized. The CDR3 spells CASSSAPGGSYEQYF. In DNA form, the CDR3 reads TGTGCCAGCAGCTCAGCCCCGGGGGGATCGTACGAGCAGTACTTC. The V gene is TRBV7-2, the J gene TRBJ2-7; 7 bases fit TRBD2. Germline V gene lookup returns CDR1 SGHTA and CDR2 FQGNSA. This CDR3 has 15 residues. Trimming took 4 bases from V and 4 from J; bases not matched to a gene: 10.

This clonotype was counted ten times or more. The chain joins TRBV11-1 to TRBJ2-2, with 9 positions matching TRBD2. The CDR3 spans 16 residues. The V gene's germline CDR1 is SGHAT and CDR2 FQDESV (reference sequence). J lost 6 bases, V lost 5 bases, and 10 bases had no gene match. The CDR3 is CASSDRRGLASGELFF. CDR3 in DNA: TGTGCCAGCAGCGATAGGAGGGGACTAGCTTCCGGGGAGCTGTTTTTT. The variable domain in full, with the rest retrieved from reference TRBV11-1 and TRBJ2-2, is EAEVAQSPRYKITEKSQAVAFWCDPISGHATLYWYRQILGQGPELLVQFQDESVVDDSQLPKDRFSAERLKGVDSTLKIQPAELGDSAMYLCASSDRRGLASGELFFGEGSRLTVL.

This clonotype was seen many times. Here the CDR3 reads CSATGTGNVLYPETQYF. CDR3 coding DNA: TGCAGTGCTACTGGGACAGGGAACGTACTCTATCCAGAGACCCAGTACTTC. The chain employs TRBV20-1 and TRBJ2-5, with 9 bases that match TRBD1. V shed 4 bases and J 4 bases; nucleotides not matched to a gene: 16. Germline V gene sequence: CDR1 DFQATT, CDR2 SNEGSKA (reference sequence). CDR3 length: 17 residues.

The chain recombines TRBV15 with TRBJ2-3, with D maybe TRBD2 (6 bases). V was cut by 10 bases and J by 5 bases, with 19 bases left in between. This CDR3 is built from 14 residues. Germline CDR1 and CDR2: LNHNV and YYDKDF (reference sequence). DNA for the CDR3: TGTGCCATCCCACCGGCGGGGAGGAAAGATACGCAGTATTTT. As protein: CAIPPAGRKDTQYF.

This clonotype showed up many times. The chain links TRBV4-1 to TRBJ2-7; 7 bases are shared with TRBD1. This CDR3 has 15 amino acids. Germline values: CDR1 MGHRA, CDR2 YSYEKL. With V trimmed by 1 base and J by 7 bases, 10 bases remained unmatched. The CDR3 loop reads CASSQGVVRGREQYF. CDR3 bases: TGCGCCAGCAGCCAAGGTGTCGTAAGGGGGCGAGAGCAGTACTTC.

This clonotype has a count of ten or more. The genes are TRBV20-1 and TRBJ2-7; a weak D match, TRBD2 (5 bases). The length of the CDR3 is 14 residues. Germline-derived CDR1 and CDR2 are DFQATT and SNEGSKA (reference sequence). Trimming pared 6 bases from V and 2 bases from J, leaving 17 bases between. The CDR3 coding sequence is TGCAGTGCCCGTCGGGATCCCCCTACCTACGAGCAGTACTTC. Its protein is CSARRDPPTYEQYF.

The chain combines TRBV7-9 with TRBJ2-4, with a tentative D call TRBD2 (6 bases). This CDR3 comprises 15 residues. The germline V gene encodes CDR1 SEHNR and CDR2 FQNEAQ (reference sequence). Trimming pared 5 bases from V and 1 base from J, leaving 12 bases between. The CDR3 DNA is TGTGCCAGCAGCACCGGGGCGGGGGCCAAAAACATTCAGTACTTC. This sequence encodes CASSTGAGAKNIQYF.

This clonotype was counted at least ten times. CDR3 in amino acids: CASSVDGSGQRYEQYF. DNA of the CDR3: TGTGCCAGCAGCGTAGATGGTAGCGGGCAACGCTACGAGCAGTACTTC. This sequence joins TRBV9 and TRBJ2-7; 7 bases are a match to TRBD2. V was clipped by 0 bases and J by 3 bases; unmatched bases: 9. This CDR3 is 16 amino acids long. Germline V lookup: CDR1 SGDLS, CDR2 YYNGEE.

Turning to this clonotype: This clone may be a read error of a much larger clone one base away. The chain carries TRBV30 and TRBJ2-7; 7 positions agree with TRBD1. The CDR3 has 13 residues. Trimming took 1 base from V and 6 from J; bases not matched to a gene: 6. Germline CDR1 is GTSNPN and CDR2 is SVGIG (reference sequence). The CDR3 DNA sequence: TGTGCCTGGAGTGCCGGGACAGACTGCGAGCAGTACTTC. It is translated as CAWSAGTDCEQYF.

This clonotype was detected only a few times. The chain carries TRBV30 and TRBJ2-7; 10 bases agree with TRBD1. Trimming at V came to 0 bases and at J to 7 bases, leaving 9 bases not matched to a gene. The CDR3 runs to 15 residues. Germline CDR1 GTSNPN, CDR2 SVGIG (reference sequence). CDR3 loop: CAWSVRRTGGIEQYF. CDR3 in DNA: TGTGCCTGGAGTGTTCGAAGGACAGGGGGGATAGAGCAGTACTTC.

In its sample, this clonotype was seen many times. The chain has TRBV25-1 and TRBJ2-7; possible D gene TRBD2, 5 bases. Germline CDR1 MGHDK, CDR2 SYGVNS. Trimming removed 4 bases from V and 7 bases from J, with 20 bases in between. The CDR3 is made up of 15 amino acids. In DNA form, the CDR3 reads TGTGCCAGCAGTGCCGAGGGAGCAGAGTGGTGGGAGCAGTACTTC. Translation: CASSAEGAEWWEQYF.

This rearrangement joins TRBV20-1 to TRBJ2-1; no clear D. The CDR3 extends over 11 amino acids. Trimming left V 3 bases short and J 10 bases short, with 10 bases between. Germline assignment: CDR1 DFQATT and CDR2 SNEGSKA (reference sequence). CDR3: CSASPSREQFF. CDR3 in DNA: TGCAGTGCTAGCCCGTCCCGGGAGCAGTTCTTC.

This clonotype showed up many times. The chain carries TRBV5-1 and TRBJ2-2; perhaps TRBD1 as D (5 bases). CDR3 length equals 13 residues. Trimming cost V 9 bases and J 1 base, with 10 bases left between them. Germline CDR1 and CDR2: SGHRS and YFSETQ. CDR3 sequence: CATKDMNTGELFF. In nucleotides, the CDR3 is TGCGCCACTAAGGACATGAACACCGGGGAGCTGTTTTTT. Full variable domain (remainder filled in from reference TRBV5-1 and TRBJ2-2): KAGVTQTPRYLIKTRGQQVTLSCSPISGHRSVSWYQQTPGQGLQFLFEYFSETQRNKGNFPGRFSGRQFSNSRSEMNVSTLELGDSALYLCATKDMNTGELFFGEGSRLTVL.

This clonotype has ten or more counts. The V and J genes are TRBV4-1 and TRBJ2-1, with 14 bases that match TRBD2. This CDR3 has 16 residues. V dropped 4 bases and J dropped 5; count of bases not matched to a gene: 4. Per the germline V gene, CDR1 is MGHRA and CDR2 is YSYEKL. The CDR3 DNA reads TGCGCCAGCAGCCTCGGGACTAGCGGGAGAAACAATGAGCAGTTCTTC. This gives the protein CASSLGTSGRNNEQFF.

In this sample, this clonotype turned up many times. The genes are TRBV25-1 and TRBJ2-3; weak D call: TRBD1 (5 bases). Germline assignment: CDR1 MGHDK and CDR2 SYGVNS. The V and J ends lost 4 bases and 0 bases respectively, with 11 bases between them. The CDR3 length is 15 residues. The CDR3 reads CASSVGHSSTDTQYF. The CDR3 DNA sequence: TGTGCCAGCAGTGTCGGACACTCTAGCACAGATACGCAGTATTTT.

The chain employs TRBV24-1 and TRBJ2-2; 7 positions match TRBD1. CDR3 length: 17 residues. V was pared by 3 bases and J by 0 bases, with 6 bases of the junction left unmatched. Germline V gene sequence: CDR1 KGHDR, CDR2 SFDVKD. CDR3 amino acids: CATSDVHRGTNTGELFF. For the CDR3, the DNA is TGTGCCACCAGTGATGTCCACAGGGGAACGAACACCGGGGAGCTGTTTTTT.

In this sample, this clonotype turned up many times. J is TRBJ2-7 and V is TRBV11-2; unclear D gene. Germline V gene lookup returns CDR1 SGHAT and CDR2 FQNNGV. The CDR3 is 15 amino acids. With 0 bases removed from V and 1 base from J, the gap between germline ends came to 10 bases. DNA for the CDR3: TGTGCCAGCAGCTTAGAGAATAAGCCTTCCTACGAGCAGTACTTC. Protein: CASSLENKPSYEQYF.

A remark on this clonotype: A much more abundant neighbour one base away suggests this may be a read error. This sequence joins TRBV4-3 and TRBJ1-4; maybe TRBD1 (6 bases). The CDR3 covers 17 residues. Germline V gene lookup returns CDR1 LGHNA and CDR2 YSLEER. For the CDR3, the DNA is TGCGCCAGCAGCCAAGCCCTTCACAGGGTCGGAGGGGAAAAACTGTCTTTT. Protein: CASSQALHRVGGEKLSF.